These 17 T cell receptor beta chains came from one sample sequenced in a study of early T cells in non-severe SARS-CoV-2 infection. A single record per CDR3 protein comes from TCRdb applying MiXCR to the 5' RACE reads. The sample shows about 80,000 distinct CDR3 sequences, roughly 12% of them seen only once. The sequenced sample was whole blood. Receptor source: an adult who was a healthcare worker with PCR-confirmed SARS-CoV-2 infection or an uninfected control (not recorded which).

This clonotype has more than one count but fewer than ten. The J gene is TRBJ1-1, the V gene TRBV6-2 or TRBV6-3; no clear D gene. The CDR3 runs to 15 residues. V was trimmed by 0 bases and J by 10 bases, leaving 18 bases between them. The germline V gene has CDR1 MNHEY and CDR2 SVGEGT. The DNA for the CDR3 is TGTGCCAGCAGTTACTCGAGAGTATCCGGGTTGGGAGCTTTCTTT. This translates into CASSYSRVSGLGAFF.

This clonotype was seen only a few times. CDR3 nucleotides: TGTGCCAGCAGCAAAGGGGGCTGCTCCTATAATTCACCCCTCCACTTT. This codes for CASSKGGCSYNSPLHF. The rearrangement joins TRBV21-1 to TRBJ1-6; TRBD1 is the table's D call and was not checked against the DNA. TRBV21-1 is an annotated pseudogene. CDR3 length: 16 amino acids.

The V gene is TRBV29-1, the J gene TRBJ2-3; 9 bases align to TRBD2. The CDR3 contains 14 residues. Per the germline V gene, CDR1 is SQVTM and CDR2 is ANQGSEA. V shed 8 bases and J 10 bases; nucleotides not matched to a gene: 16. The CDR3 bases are TGCAGCCCTCGTCCCCCAGCGGGAGGCGTCCCGCAGTATTTT. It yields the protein CSPRPPAGGVPQYF.

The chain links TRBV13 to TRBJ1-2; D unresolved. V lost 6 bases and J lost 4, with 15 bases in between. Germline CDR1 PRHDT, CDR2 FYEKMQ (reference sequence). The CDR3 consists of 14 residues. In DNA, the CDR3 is TGTGCCAGCAGTTCGTCGCCGGGTTCCTATGGCTACACCTTC. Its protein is CASSSSPGSYGYTF.

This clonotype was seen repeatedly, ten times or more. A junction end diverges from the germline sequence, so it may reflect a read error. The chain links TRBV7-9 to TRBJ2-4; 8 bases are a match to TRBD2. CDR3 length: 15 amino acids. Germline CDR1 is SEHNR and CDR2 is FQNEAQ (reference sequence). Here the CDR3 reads CASSLPGLAENIQYF. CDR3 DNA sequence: TGTGCCAGCAGCTTACCCGGACTAGCCGAAAACATTCAGTACTTC.

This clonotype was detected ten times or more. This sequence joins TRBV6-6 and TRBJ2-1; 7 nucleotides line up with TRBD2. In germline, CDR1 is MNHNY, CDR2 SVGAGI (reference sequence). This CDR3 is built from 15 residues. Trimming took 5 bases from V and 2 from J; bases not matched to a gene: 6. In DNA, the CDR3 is TGTGCCAGCAGTCAAGCGGGGCCTACCTACAATGAGCAGTTCTTC. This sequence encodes CASSQAGPTYNEQFF.

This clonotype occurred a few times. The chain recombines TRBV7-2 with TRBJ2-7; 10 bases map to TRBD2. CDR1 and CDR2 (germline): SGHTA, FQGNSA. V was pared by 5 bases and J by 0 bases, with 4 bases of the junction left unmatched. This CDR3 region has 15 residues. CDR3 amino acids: CASSPAGGSSYEQYF. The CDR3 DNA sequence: TGTGCCAGCAGCCCAGCGGGAGGGAGCTCCTACGAGCAGTACTTC.

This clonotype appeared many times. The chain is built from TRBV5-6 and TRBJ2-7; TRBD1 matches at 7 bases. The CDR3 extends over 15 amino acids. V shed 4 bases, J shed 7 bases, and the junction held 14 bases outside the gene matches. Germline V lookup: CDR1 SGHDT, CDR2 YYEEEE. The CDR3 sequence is CASSPDRLMLWEQYF. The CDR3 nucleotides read TGTGCCAGCAGCCCGGACAGGCTGATGTTGTGGGAGCAGTACTTC.

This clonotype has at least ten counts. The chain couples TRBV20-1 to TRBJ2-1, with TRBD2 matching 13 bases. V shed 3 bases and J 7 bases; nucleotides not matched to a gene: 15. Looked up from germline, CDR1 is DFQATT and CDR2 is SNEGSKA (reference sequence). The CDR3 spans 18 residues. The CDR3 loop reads CSASPTFTSGRAGNEQFF. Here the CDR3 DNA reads TGCAGTGCTAGTCCTACGTTCACTAGCGGGAGGGCCGGAAATGAGCAGTTCTTC.

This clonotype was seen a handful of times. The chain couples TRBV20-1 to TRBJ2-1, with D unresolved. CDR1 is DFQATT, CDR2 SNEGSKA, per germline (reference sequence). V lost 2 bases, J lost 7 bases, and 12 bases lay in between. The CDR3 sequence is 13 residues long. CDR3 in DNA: TGCAGTGCTAGATTCACGTGGGCAAATGAGCAGTTCTTC. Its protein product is CSARFTWANEQFF.

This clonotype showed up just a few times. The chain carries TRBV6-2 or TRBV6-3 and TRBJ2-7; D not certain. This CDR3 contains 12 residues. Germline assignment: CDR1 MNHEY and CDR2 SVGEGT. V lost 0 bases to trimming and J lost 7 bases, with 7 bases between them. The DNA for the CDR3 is TGTGCCAGCAGTTACTCACGTCGGGAGCAGTACTTC. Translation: CASSYSRREQYF.

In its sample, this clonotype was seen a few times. CDR3 coding DNA: TGTGCCAGCAGCTTCCTCCTCAGCGGCAATGAGCAGTTCTTC. This codes for CASSFLLSGNEQFF. The chain employs TRBV7-6 and TRBJ2-1, with a weak D call TRBD2 (5 bases). The CDR3 covers 14 residues. Germline V gene data show CDR1 as SGHVS and CDR2 as FNYEAQ. Trimming stripped 3 bases from V and 6 bases from J, with 12 bases between.

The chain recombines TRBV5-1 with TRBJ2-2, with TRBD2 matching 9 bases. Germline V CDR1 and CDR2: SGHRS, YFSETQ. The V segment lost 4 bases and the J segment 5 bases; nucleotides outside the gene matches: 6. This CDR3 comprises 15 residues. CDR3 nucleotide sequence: TGCGCCAGCAGCCCCGGACTAGCGCGGACCGGGGAGCTGTTTTTT. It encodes CASSPGLARTGELFF.

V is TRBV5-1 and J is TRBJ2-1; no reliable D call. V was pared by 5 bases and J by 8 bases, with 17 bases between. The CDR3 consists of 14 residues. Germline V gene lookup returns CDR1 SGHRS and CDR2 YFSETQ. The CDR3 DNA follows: TGCGCCAGCAGATCCGGGCACCAGAGCGATGAGCAGTTCTTC. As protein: CASRSGHQSDEQFF.

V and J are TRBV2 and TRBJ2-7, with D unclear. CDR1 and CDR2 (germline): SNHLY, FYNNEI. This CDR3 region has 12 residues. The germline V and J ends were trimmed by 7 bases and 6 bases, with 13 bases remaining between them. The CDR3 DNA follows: TGTGCCAGCACGCGGCTCATAAGCGAGCAGTACTTC. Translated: CASTRLISEQYF.

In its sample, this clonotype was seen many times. This chain's CDR3 is CASSSLHYEQYF. CDR3 nucleotide sequence: TGTGCCAGCAGTTCTCTCCATTACGAGCAGTACTTC. The chain links TRBV12-3 or TRBV12-4 to TRBJ2-7; D is ambiguous. The CDR3 sequence is 12 residues long. V lost 4 bases and J 4 bases, leaving 8 bases between the germline ends.

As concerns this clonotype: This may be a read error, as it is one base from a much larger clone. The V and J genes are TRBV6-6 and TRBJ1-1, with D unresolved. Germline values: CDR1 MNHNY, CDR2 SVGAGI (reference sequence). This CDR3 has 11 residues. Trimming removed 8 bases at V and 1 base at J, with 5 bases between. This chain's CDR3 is CASATNTEAFF. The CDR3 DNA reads TGTGCCAGCGCCACGAACACTGAAGCTTTCTTT.